This T cell receptor (beta chain) was sequenced during a study of OX40 agonist ivuxolimab in advanced cancers. Overall study results and limits: More expanded clones were found, on average, in CD8+ than in CD4+ T cells. At 0.1 to 3.0 mg/kg and by week 6, CD4+ and CD8+ T cells in the blood had expanded clonally.

Clones were sequenced by immunoSEQ multiplex PCR, and TCRdb holds only the in-frame ones, with some missing. The sample consists of 70,000 to 95,000 clones, 88% of them appearing once. For this clone: Its antigen is as yet unknown.

The CDR3 extends over 14 amino acids. CDR1 is MNHEY, CDR2 SVGAGI, per germline. With 4 bases clipped from V and 4 bases from J, the junction kept 2 bases outside the gene matches. Material: CD4+ or CD8+ T cells sorted from blood, obtained in a trial of the OX40 agonist ivuxolimab. This chain links TRBV6-5 with TRBJ1-4; 8 nucleotides agree with TRBD1. The source of this sequence is an adult with an advanced solid tumor such as melanoma, head and neck, liver or kidney cancer. The CDR3 loop reads CASSSGQVNEKLFF. In nucleotides, the CDR3 is TGTGCCAGCAGTTCGGGACAGGTTAATGAAAAACTGTTTTTT.